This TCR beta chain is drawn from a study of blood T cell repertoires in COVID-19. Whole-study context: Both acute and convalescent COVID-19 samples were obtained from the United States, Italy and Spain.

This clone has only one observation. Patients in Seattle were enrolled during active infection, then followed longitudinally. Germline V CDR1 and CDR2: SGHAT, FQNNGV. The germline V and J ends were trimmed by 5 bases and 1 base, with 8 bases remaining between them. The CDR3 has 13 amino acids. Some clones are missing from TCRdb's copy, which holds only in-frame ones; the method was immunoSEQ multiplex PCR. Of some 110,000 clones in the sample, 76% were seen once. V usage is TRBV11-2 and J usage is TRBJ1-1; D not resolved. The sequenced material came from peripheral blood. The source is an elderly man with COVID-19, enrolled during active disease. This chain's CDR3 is CASSQQQNTEAFF. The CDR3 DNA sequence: TGTGCCAGCAGCCAACAGCAGAACACTGAAGCTTTCTTT.